The 30 T cell receptor beta chains below all came from one sample that was sequenced in a study of long-term antiretroviral therapy in people with HIV. Run at survey level, the immunoSEQ assay was version v3.0. Profiling relied on immunoSEQ multiplex PCR, and the TCRdb table lists in-frame clones only, not all of them. Among tens of thousands of clones listed, about 74% were seen once. The material was unsorted PBMCs, obtained 2 years after starting antiretroviral therapy. Receptors were obtained from a woman aged 45-60 years with HIV.

Turning to this clone: Other DNA sequences within the sample encode an identical CDR3. J is TRBJ2-7 and V is TRBV5-6, with a tentative D call TRBD2 (5 bases). The V and J ends lost 4 bases and 4 bases respectively, with 21 bases between them. The CDR3 consists of 16 residues. CDR1 and CDR2 (germline): SGHDT, YYEEEE. The CDR3 region is CASSLLVGVGYYEQYF. CDR3 in DNA: TGTGCCAGCAGCCTTTTAGTCGGGGTCGGCTATTACGAGCAGTACTTC.

This clone has a handful of counts. This chain connects TRBV4-1 to TRBJ1-6; D possibly corresponds to TRBD1 (5 bases). V lost 2 bases to trimming and J lost 5 bases, with 10 bases between them. Germline CDR1 is MGHRA and CDR2 is YSYEKL. CDR3 length: 15 amino acids. For the CDR3, the DNA is TGCGCCAGCAGCCAACTCAGGGTGAATAATTCACCCCTCCACTTT. Its translation is CASSQLRVNNSPLHF.

This clone was seen a single time. V and J are TRBV5-1 and TRBJ2-2; perhaps TRBD2 as D (5 bases). Germline V gene sequence: CDR1 SGHRS, CDR2 YFSETQ. V lost 3 bases, J lost 2 bases, and 8 bases lay in between. This CDR3 has 14 amino acids. CDR3 coding DNA: TGCGCCAGCAGCTCCGGACTCAACACCGGGGAGCTGTTTTTT. It codes for CASSSGLNTGELFF.

Turning to this clone: Other DNA sequences of this sample code for an identical CDR3. The chain combines TRBV2 with TRBJ2-5; 8 positions match TRBD1. The CDR3 sequence is 12 residues long. J was trimmed by 4 bases and V by 6 bases; bases with no gene match: 1. Germline lookup yields CDR1 SNHLY and CDR2 FYNNEI. The CDR3 DNA reads TGTGCCAGCAGAGGACAGGGAGAGACCCAGTACTTC. It codes for CASRGQGETQYF.

The chain couples TRBV9 to TRBJ2-3; D unresolved. The CDR3 contains 17 residues. Germline V CDR1 and CDR2: SGDLS, YYNGEE. V lost 4 bases and J 0 bases, leaving 18 bases between the germline ends. CDR3 residues: CASSHPRAIASTDTQYF. The DNA for the CDR3 is TGTGCCAGCAGCCACCCTCGGGCGATTGCGAGCACAGATACGCAGTATTTT.

In its sample, this clone was seen a few times. V usage is TRBV23-1 and J usage is TRBJ1-2; 7 nucleotides match TRBD1. TRBV23-1 is sorted into the ORF group, with uncertain function. The CDR3 is 12 amino acids. Trimming cost V 6 bases and J 8 bases; bases outside gene matches: 6. The DNA of the CDR3 is TGCGCCAGCAGATACAGGGGTTGCGGCTACACCTTC. It is translated as CASRYRGCGYTF.

DNA for the CDR3: TGTGCCAGCAGCCTTGGACCGTGGGACAAAGCGGAAGAGCAGTACTTC. Its translation is CASSLGPWDKAEEQYF. V is TRBV9 and J is TRBJ2-7; perhaps TRBD1 as D (6 bases). The V and J ends lost 4 bases and 7 bases respectively, with 24 bases between them. Germline CDR1 SGDLS, CDR2 YYNGEE. The CDR3 sequence is 16 residues long.

This chain joins TRBV7-8 and TRBJ2-1; D may be TRBD2 (6 bases). The CDR3 is 16 residues long. From germline, CDR1 is SGHVS and CDR2 FQNEAQ. The V end lost 5 bases, the J end lost 5 bases, and 19 bases lay between the germline ends. CDR3 sequence: CASSRTWGVRDNEQFF. In nucleotides, the CDR3 is TGTGCCAGCAGCCGTACCTGGGGGGTCCGGGACAATGAGCAGTTCTTC.

V gene TRBV5-4 combines with J gene TRBJ2-7; D possibly corresponds to TRBD1 (5 bases). CDR3 length: 16 amino acids. Germline CDR1 is SGHNT and CDR2 is YYREEE (reference sequence). V was clipped by 0 bases and J by 0 bases, with 13 bases between them. The CDR3 protein is CASSLADRIPSYEQYV. The CDR3 bases are TGTGCCAGCAGCTTGGCCGACAGAATACCCTCCTACGAGCAGTACGTC.

This chain uses TRBV9 with TRBJ1-4; D might be TRBD1 (6 bases). The CDR3 contains 14 residues. V dropped 0 bases and J dropped 7 bases, with 10 bases sitting between them. Germline assignment: CDR1 SGDLS and CDR2 YYNGEE. The CDR3 loop reads CASSVAEGGEKLFF. As DNA, the CDR3 is TGTGCCAGCAGCGTAGCGGAGGGGGGTGAAAAACTGTTTTTT.

This clone was recorded a few times. J is TRBJ1-4 and V is TRBV30; D is perhaps TRBD1 (5 bases). The germline V gene encodes CDR1 GTSNPN and CDR2 SVGIG (reference sequence). CDR3 length: 13 amino acids. Trimming left V 5 bases short and J 7 bases short, with 14 bases between. CDR3 amino acids: CAWHPGTGEKLFF. The CDR3 DNA is TGTGCCTGGCACCCCGGGACGGGTGAAAAACTGTTTTTT.

V usage is TRBV5-1 and J usage is TRBJ2-5; D is unresolved. Between the trimmed V and J ends, which lost 3 bases and 5 bases, there was a span of 14 bases. The CDR3 is 14 amino acids. CDR1 is SGHRS, CDR2 YFSETQ, per germline. The CDR3 is CASSSQPLGETQYF. In DNA, the CDR3 is TGCGCCAGCAGCTCCCAACCTCTCGGCGAGACCCAGTACTTC.

This chain uses TRBV5-1 with TRBJ1-3; D not resolved. The CDR3 totals 13 residues. V was pared by 4 bases and J by 3 bases, with 8 bases between. Germline loops: CDR1 SGHRS, CDR2 YFSETQ. The CDR3 DNA is TGCGCCAGCAGCGGCCCTGGTGGAAACACCATATATTTT. This gives the protein CASSGPGGNTIYF.

The chain uses TRBV20-1 and TRBJ2-7; D not certain. CDR3 size: 10 residues. Trimming shortened V by 5 bases and J by 3 bases, and 5 bases separated the two germline ends. CDR1 is DFQATT, CDR2 SNEGSKA, per germline (reference sequence). The CDR3 region is CSAGLYEQYF. DNA of the CDR3: TGCAGTGCTGGGCTCTACGAGCAGTACTTC.

The rearrangement uses TRBV9 and TRBJ2-5; D not certain. Germline CDR1 and CDR2: SGDLS and YYNGEE. V dropped 0 bases and J dropped 1 base, with 7 bases sitting between them. The CDR3 consists of 14 residues. CDR3 nucleotide sequence: TGTGCCAGCAGCGTAGGCCGCTTCCAAGAGACCCAGTACTTC. Residues: CASSVGRFQETQYF. The full variable domain, with the rest looked up from reference TRBV9 and TRBJ2-5, is DSGVTQTPKHLITATGQRVTLRCSPRSGDLSVYWYQQSLDQGLQFLIQYYNGEERAKGNILERFSAQQFPDLHSELNLSSLELGDSALYFCASSVGRFQETQYFGPGTRLLVL.

This chain joins TRBV7-2 and TRBJ2-5; D is possibly TRBD1 (5 bases). The germline V gene has CDR1 SGHTA and CDR2 FQGNSA. Trimming removed 5 bases from V and 3 bases from J, with 10 bases in between. The CDR3 spans 13 residues. The chain's CDR3 is CASSRGQKETQYF. The CDR3 nucleotides read TGTGCCAGCAGCCGAGGACAAAAAGAGACCCAGTACTTC.

This clone has a handful of counts. V usage is TRBV1 and J usage is TRBJ2-2. TRBV1 is assigned pseudogene status. This CDR3 has 14 amino acids. CDR3 sequence reads: CTSSQGSHTGELFF. The CDR3 nucleotides are TGCACCAGCAGCCAAGGAAGTCACACCGGGGAGCTGTTTTTT.

The chain couples TRBV5-1 to TRBJ1-1, with TRBD1 matching 7 bases. The CDR3 length is 14 residues. The germline V gene has CDR1 SGHRS and CDR2 YFSETQ. The junction had 5 bases not matched to a gene; V was cut back by 2 bases and J by 4 bases. CDR3 DNA sequence: TGCGCCAGCAGCTTCGGACAGGAAGGCACTGAAGCTTTCTTT. Translated, it gives CASSFGQEGTEAFF. The whole variable domain, filled in from reference TRBV5-1 and TRBJ1-1, reads KAGVTQTPRYLIKTRGQQVTLSCSPISGHRSVSWYQQTPGQGLQFLFEYFSETQRNKGNFPGRFSGRQFSNSRSEMNVSTLELGDSALYLCASSFGQEGTEAFFGQGTRLTVV.

The chain has TRBV23-1 and TRBJ1-1; D is ambiguous. TRBV23-1 is identified as an open reading frame with a role that is uncertain. V lost 7 bases and J 0 bases, leaving 18 bases between the germline ends. The CDR3 is 16 residues long. In DNA form, the CDR3 reads TGCGCCAGCACCCTTACGCGGGAATGCATGAACACTGAAGCTTTCTTT. Its translation: CASTLTRECMNTEAFF.

The V gene is TRBV5-1, the J gene TRBJ1-2; D is unresolved. Trimming removed 0 bases from V and 7 bases from J, with 10 bases in between. CDR3 size: 13 residues. Per the germline V gene, CDR1 is SGHRS and CDR2 is YFSETQ. The CDR3 loop is CASSLALEGGYTF. CDR3 DNA sequence: TGCGCCAGCAGCTTGGCCTTGGAGGGTGGCTACACCTTC.

The chain couples TRBV5-1 to TRBJ2-1, with TRBD2 identical over 10 bases. After removal of 1 base from V and 4 bases from J, the junction contained 14 bases not matched to a gene. CDR1 SGHRS and CDR2 YFSETQ come from the germline V gene. The CDR3 is 19 residues long. CDR3 in amino acids: CASSLYSGGHGSSYNEQFF. In nucleotides, the CDR3 is TGCGCCAGCAGCTTGTATAGCGGGGGGCATGGAAGCTCTTACAATGAGCAGTTCTTC. Supplemented by reference TRBV5-1 and TRBJ2-1, the full variable domain reads KAGVTQTPRYLIKTRGQQVTLSCSPISGHRSVSWYQQTPGQGLQFLFEYFSETQRNKGNFPGRFSGRQFSNSRSEMNVSTLELGDSALYLCASSLYSGGHGSSYNEQFFGPGTRLTVL.

The chain recombines TRBV18 with TRBJ2-1, with TRBD2 identical over 13 bases. Trimming at V came to 4 bases and at J to 4 bases, leaving 4 bases not matched to a gene. The CDR3 is 16 residues long. In germline, CDR1 is KGHSH, CDR2 LQKENI. The CDR3 region is CASSLRLAGGYNEQFF. As DNA, the CDR3 is TGTGCCAGCTCACTGCGACTAGCGGGGGGATACAATGAGCAGTTCTTC.

This chain joins TRBV27 and TRBJ1-4, with a tentative D call TRBD1 (5 bases). The germline gives CDR1 MNHEY, CDR2 SMNVEV (reference sequence). The CDR3 spans 16 residues. The germline V and J ends were trimmed by 5 bases and 1 base, with 14 bases remaining between them. CDR3 DNA: TGTGCCAGCAGTCCCCTCGGGACCCGAACTAATGAAAAACTGTTTTTT. Translation: CASSPLGTRTNEKLFF.

The chain couples TRBV5-1 to TRBJ2-5; D is unresolved. Germline V gene data show CDR1 as SGHRS and CDR2 as YFSETQ. The CDR3 length is 13 residues. V lost 4 bases, J lost 5 bases, and 12 bases lay in between. CDR3 protein: CASSPDGTETQYF. In nucleotides, the CDR3 is TGCGCCAGCAGCCCAGACGGTACGGAGACCCAGTACTTC.

The count of this clone is one. The J gene is TRBJ1-5, the V gene TRBV7-8, with D unresolved. Germline assignment: CDR1 SGHVS and CDR2 FQNEAQ. V was clipped by 1 base and J by 8 bases, with 9 bases between them. The CDR3 is 13 amino acids. CDR3 nucleotides: TGTGCCAGCAGCTTAGGTGGACCGGAGCCCCAGCATTTT. Residues: CASSLGGPEPQHF. Full variable domain (outside the CDR3, taken from reference TRBV7-8 and TRBJ1-5): GAGVSQSPRYKVAKRGQDVALRCDPISGHVSLFWYQQALGQGPEFLTYFQNEAQLDKSGLPSDRFFAERPEGSVSTLKIQRTQQEDSAVYLCASSLGGPEPQHFGDGTRLSIL.

The chain couples TRBV27 to TRBJ2-7; D tentatively fits TRBD1 or TRBD2 (5 bases each). Deletions cut 3 bases from V and 6 bases from J, with 12 bases between. The V gene's germline CDR1 is MNHEY and CDR2 SMNVEV (reference sequence). The length of the CDR3 is 13 residues. CDR3 residues: CASSFGTSSEQYF. The CDR3 DNA is TGTGCCAGCAGTTTCGGGACCTCGTCCGAGCAGTACTTC.

This chain uses TRBV21-1 with TRBJ2-7; no DNA check was done on the table's D call, TRBD1. TRBV21-1 is termed a pseudogene. The CDR3 sequence is 14 residues long. The CDR3 bases are TGTGCCAGCAGCAAAAGGCAGGGCGGCTACGAGCAGTACTTC. Protein: CASSKRQGGYEQYF.

The chain has TRBV6-5 and TRBJ1-1, with 9 bases identical to TRBD1. The CDR3 extends over 15 amino acids. Germline V gene lookup returns CDR1 MNHEY and CDR2 SVGAGI. Trimming at V came to 0 bases and at J to 4 bases, leaving 3 bases not matched to a gene. CDR3 nucleotides: TGTGCCAGCAGTTACTCGGGGACAGGGACCACTGAAGCTTTCTTT. Translating gives CASSYSGTGTTEAFF.

In this sample, this clone turned up a few times. This chain connects TRBV19 to TRBJ1-6, with 9 positions matching TRBD1. The germline gives CDR1 LNHDA, CDR2 SQIVND (reference sequence). Trimming took 4 bases from V and 11 from J; bases not matched to a gene: 6. The CDR3 has 14 amino acids. CDR3 in DNA: TGTGCCAGTAGTACGGGACAGGGAGGAACACCCCTCCACTTT. It codes for CASSTGQGGTPLHF.

The chain uses TRBV23-1 and TRBJ1-5, with 7 nucleotides matching TRBD1. TRBV23-1 is an ORF for which the function is uncertain. With V trimmed by 7 bases and J by 1 base, 25 bases remained unmatched. The CDR3 contains 21 residues. The DNA for the CDR3 is TGCGCCAGCACCCCAAGCCGCTCCAACAGATTTAGACAGGGAAGCAATCAGCCCCAGCATTTT. Encoded protein: CASTPSRSNRFRQGSNQPQHF.